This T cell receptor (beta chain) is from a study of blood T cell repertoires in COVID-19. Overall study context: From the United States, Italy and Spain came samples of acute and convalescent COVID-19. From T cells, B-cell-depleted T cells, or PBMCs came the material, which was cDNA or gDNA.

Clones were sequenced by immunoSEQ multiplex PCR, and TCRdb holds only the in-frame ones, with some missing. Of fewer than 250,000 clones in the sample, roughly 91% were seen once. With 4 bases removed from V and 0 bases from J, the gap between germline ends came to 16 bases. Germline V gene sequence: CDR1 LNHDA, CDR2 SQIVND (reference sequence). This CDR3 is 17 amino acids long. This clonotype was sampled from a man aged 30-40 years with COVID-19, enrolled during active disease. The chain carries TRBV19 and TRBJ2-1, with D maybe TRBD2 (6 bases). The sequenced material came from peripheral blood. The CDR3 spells CASSRVLASDSYNEQFF. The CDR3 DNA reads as TGTGCCAGTAGTAGGGTACTAGCCTCGGACTCCTACAATGAGCAGTTCTTC.